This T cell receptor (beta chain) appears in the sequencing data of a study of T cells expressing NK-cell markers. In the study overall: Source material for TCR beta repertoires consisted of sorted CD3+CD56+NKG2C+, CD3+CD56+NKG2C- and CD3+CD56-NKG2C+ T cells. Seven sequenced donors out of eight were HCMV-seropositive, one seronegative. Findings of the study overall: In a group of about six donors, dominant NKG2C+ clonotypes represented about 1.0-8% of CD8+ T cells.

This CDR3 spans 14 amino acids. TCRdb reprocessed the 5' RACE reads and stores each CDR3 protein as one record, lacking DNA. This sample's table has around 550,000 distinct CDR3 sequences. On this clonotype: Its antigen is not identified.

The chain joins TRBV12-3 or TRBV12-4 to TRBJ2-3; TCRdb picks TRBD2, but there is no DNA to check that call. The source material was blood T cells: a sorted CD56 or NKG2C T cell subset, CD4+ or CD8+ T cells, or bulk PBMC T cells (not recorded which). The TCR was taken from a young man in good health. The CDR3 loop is CASSLAGGPDTQYF.